Sequencing of this TCR beta chain was carried out in a study of CD8+ T cells in alopecia areata. Broader study findings: Lesional tissue from the scalp (especially in alopecia totalis/universalis) showed higher clonality than normal scalp.

RNA was isolated and reverse transcribed to cDNA, the sequencing template. The assay was immunoSEQ multiplex PCR, and TCRdb's table has in-frame clones only and misses some. Of 100,000 to 150,000 clones listed, about 46% are singletons. About this clone: The antigen is undetermined.

CDR1 and CDR2 from the germline V gene are SQVTM and ANQGSEA. This CDR3 is 16 amino acids long. V trimming: 0 bases; J trimming: 2 bases; junction bases outside the gene matches: 6. Obtained from alopecia areata patients were lesional scalp punch biopsies along with peripheral blood. Sorted out of PBMCs were CD4+ T cells and CD8+ T cells. The chain carries TRBV29-1 and TRBJ2-7, with 11 nucleotides matching TRBD2. The sample comprised NKG2D-low CD8+ T cells sorted from blood. The clonotype originates from a human donor with alopecia areata. CDR3 sequence reads: CSVEETGTSGPYEQYF. In nucleotides, the CDR3 is TGCAGCGTTGAAGAAACCGGGACTAGCGGACCCTACGAGCAGTACTTC.